Here is one TCR beta chain with its context. This table comes from immunoSEQ multiplex PCR, and its TCRdb copy is limited to in-frame clones, with some not included. Of over 55,000 clones listed, 80% to 85% are singletons. The sample originates from a study of blood T cell repertoires in COVID-19. Study summary: In each case, the material was cDNA or gDNA derived from T cells, B-cell-depleted T cells, or PBMCs.

The origin of this receptor is a human donor in a cohort sampled during active COVID-19. The sample was peripheral blood.

CDR3 in DNA: TGCGCCAGCAGCCAAGACTCGGCAGGGCGATTCATGAACACTGAAGCTTTCTTT. Its translation is CASSQDSAGRFMNTEAFF. The rearrangement links TRBV4-1 to TRBJ1-1, with D tentatively TRBD1 (5 bases). The CDR3 has 18 amino acids. V was cut by 0 bases and J by 0 bases, with 17 bases left in between. Germline lookup yields CDR1 MGHRA and CDR2 YSYEKL.